This T cell receptor (beta chain) came from a study of CD8 T cells in Susac syndrome. This CDR3 spans 11 amino acids. Trimming took off 7 bases at V and 5 bases at J, with 8 bases between the two ends. The germline CDR1 and CDR2 sequences are SGHAT and FQNNGV. Random hexamers were used to reverse transcribe an amount of about 0.45 to 1 ug RNA. TCRdb reprocessed the immunoSEQ multiplex PCR reads with MiXCR, giving one entry per CDR3 protein. The top ten hold roughly 0.07% of the sample, which has 200,000 to 250,000 distinct CDR3 sequences, over 85% seen once. Input material: CD4+ T cells from PBMCs. The rearrangement joins TRBV11-2 to TRBJ1-2, with D unclear. The source is a human donor with multiple sclerosis. The CDR3, as DNA: TGTGCCAGCACCGGTCTTTATGGCTACACCTTC. Translating it yields CASTGLYGYTF.